These 14 T cell receptor beta chains were all obtained from the same sample, sequenced in a study of blood T cell repertoires in COVID-19. Profiling relied on immunoSEQ multiplex PCR, and the TCRdb table lists in-frame clones only, not all of them. The sample consists of fewer than 110,000 clones, roughly nine tenths of them appearing once. Sequencing was performed on peripheral blood. All receptors derive from a woman older than 75 in a cohort sampled during active COVID-19.

This chain connects TRBV29-1 to TRBJ1-4; perhaps TRBD1 as D (6 bases). CDR1 and CDR2 (germline): SQVTM, ANQGSEA. The CDR3 has 16 amino acids. The ends were cut back, 7 bases at V and 0 bases at J, with 18 bases in the middle. The CDR3 loop is CSDLQGPRTTNEKLFF. In DNA, the CDR3 is TGCAGCGACCTCCAGGGGCCTCGGACAACTAATGAAAAACTGTTTTTT.

The chain links TRBV6-6 to TRBJ2-1; TRBD2 is a possible D gene (6 bases). V was shortened by 7 bases and J by 4 bases, with 14 bases between the two germline ends. CDR1 and CDR2 from the germline V gene are MNHNY and SVGAGI (reference sequence). This CDR3 region has 14 residues. The CDR3 loop is CASTLPGDYNEQFF. The CDR3 DNA sequence: TGTGCCAGCACCCTTCCGGGGGATTACAATGAGCAGTTCTTC.

The gene calls are TRBV3-1 (or the pseudogene TRBV3-2) and TRBJ2-6; possible D gene TRBD2, 7 bases. Trimming pared 0 bases from V and 2 bases from J, leaving 17 bases between. The CDR3 runs 19 residues. The germline V gene encodes CDR1 LGHDT and CDR2 YNNKEL (reference sequence). The CDR3 loop is CASSQEGGRRATGANVLTF. CDR3 DNA: TGTGCCAGCAGCCAAGAGGGGGGGCGCAGGGCTACTGGGGCCAACGTCCTGACTTTC.

The rearrangement links TRBV5-1 to TRBJ1-1; D gene uncertain. CDR1 is SGHRS and CDR2 is YFSETQ in the germline V gene. The CDR3 is 15 amino acids. Between the trimmed V and J ends, which lost 0 bases and 4 bases, there was a span of 13 bases. The chain's CDR3 is CASSLEAGAGTEAFF. In nucleotides, the CDR3 is TGCGCCAGCAGCTTGGAAGCGGGAGCGGGCACTGAAGCTTTCTTT.

V usage is TRBV19 and J usage is TRBJ2-2, with D possibly being TRBD2 (5 bases). In germline, CDR1 is LNHDA, CDR2 SQIVND (reference sequence). V lost 4 bases and J lost 7, with 10 bases in between. This CDR3 has 13 amino acids. The CDR3 spells CASSRVRGGELFF. The DNA of the CDR3 is TGTGCCAGTAGTAGGGTTCGGGGCGGGGAGCTGTTTTTT.

CDR3 in DNA: TGCGCCAGCAGTGATAACGGGGGGGCCTCGCAGTATTTT. Translation gives CASSDNGGASQYF. The chain combines TRBV10-2 with TRBJ2-3, with 8 bases identical to TRBD2. The germline V gene encodes CDR1 WSHSY and CDR2 SAAADI. The CDR3 length is 13 residues. With 3 bases clipped from V and 10 bases from J, the junction kept 6 bases outside the gene matches.

The chain carries TRBV27 and TRBJ1-4, with TRBD1 matching over 11 bases. J was trimmed by 8 bases and V by 8 bases; bases with no gene match: 7. Germline-derived CDR1 and CDR2 are MNHEY and SMNVEV (reference sequence). The CDR3 loop spans 14 amino acids. The CDR3 loop reads CASGPGTGGEKLFF. The CDR3 DNA sequence: TGTGCCAGCGGGCCCGGGACAGGGGGAGAAAAACTGTTTTTT.

V usage is TRBV7-9 and J usage is TRBJ2-1; D possibly corresponds to TRBD2 (7 bases). This CDR3 has 15 amino acids. Trimming pared 8 bases from V and 4 bases from J, leaving 18 bases between. Germline CDR1 reads SEHNR; CDR2 reads FQNEAQ (reference sequence). The CDR3 coding sequence is TGTGCCAGCTCGTCCCAAGGGGGGGGGTACAATGAGCAGTTCTTC. Translating it yields CASSSQGGGYNEQFF. Drawing the rest from reference TRBV7-9 and TRBJ2-1, the complete variable domain is DTGVSQNPRHKITKRGQNVTFRCDPISEHNRLYWYRQTLGQGPEFLTYFQNEAQLEKSRLLSDRFSAERPKGSFSTLEIQRTEQGDSAMYLCASSSQGGGYNEQFFGPGTRLTVL.

The rearrangement uses TRBV5-1 and TRBJ1-4, with TRBD1 identical over 7 bases. V lost 3 bases, J lost 4 bases, and 3 bases stayed unmatched. Germline V gene data show CDR1 as SGHRS and CDR2 as YFSETQ. There are 14 residues in the CDR3. CDR3 sequence reads: CASSSGTVNEKLFF. The CDR3 DNA reads as TGCGCCAGCAGCTCCGGGACAGTTAATGAAAAACTGTTTTTT.

This clone was seen once. The chain carries TRBV28 and TRBJ1-6, with D possibly being TRBD1 (5 bases). Germline assignment: CDR1 MDHEN and CDR2 SYDVKM. The CDR3 loop spans 14 amino acids. V was cut by 7 bases and J by 7 bases, with 14 bases left in between. Here the CDR3 DNA reads TGTGCCAGCAAGACATGGGGGGTCAATTCACCCCTCCACTTT. It encodes CASKTWGVNSPLHF.

The V call is TRBV5-8, the J call TRBJ2-3, with TRBD2 matching 7 bases. CDR3 length: 16 amino acids. V was clipped by 3 bases and J by 2 bases; unmatched bases: 9. The germline CDR1 and CDR2 sequences are SGHTS and YDEGEE. The CDR3 DNA follows: TGTGCCAGCAGCTCCGGGGCCAGCGGGGCCACAGATACGCAGTATTTT. It translates to CASSSGASGATDTQYF.

This chain uses TRBV15 with TRBJ2-7; 9 positions match TRBD2. The ends lost 0 bases at V and 6 bases at J; junction bases unmatched: 15. CDR1 LNHNV and CDR2 YYDKDF come from the germline V gene (reference sequence). The CDR3 length is 18 residues. The CDR3 region has the DNA TGTGCCACCAGCAGAGATCGGGTCGTGAGCGGGAGGACCGCCGAGCAGTACTTC. This sequence encodes CATSRDRVVSGRTAEQYF.

The CDR3 spells CASSSGTISYNEQFF. The DNA for the CDR3 is TGCGCCAGCAGCTCCGGAACTATCTCCTACAATGAGCAGTTCTTC. The chain has TRBV5-1 and TRBJ2-1, with D unresolved. Germline values: CDR1 SGHRS, CDR2 YFSETQ. The CDR3 spans 15 residues. The germline V and J ends were trimmed by 3 bases and 0 bases, with 10 bases remaining between them.

The rearrangement joins TRBV9 to TRBJ1-3; D uncertain. Trimming removed 2 bases from V and 0 bases from J, with 12 bases in between. CDR3 length: 16 amino acids. Per the germline V gene, CDR1 is SGDLS and CDR2 is YYNGEE. CDR3 coding DNA: TGTGCCAGCAGCGTGTCTAGCCTGGCCTCTGGAAACACCATATATTTT. Translated: CASSVSSLASGNTIYF.